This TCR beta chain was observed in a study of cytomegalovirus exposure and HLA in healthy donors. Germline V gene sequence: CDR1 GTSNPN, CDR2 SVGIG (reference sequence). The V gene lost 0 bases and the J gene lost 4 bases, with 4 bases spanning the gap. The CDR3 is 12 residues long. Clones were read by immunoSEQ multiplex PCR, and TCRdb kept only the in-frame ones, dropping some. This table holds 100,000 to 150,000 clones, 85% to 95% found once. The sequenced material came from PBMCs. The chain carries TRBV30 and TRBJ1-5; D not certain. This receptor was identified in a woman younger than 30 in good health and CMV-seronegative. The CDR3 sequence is CAWSVRNQPQHF. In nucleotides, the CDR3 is TGTGCCTGGAGTGTCCGGAATCAGCCCCAGCATTTT.